The 3 T cell receptor beta chains given below trace back to one sample, sequenced in a study of blood T cell repertoires in COVID-19. Profiling relied on immunoSEQ multiplex PCR, and the TCRdb table lists in-frame clones only, not all of them. Here the sample spans about 470,000 clones, about nine tenths being singletons. Sequencing was done on a sample of PBMCs or T cells enriched from blood (not recorded which). These receptors all stem from a woman between 18 and 30 years old who had recovered from COVID-19.

The rearrangement links TRBV5-1 to TRBJ2-7, with 8 bases identical to TRBD1. J gave up 3 bases and V 3 bases, and 5 bases lay outside the gene matches. Germline lookup yields CDR1 SGHRS and CDR2 YFSETQ. The CDR3 runs 14 residues. CDR3 nucleotides: TGCGCCAGCAGCTCTTCCGGGACAGGCTACGAGCAGTACTTC. This gives the protein CASSSSGTGYEQYF.

This clone appeared a few times. V gene TRBV7-9 combines with J gene TRBJ1-2, with D uncertain. V lost 1 base, J lost 8 bases, and 8 bases lay in between. Germline CDR1 reads SEHNR; CDR2 reads FQNEAQ (reference sequence). This CDR3 is 12 amino acids long. CDR3 amino acids: CASSLGSVGYTF. CDR3 DNA: TGTGCCAGCAGCTTAGGATCAGTGGGCTACACCTTC.

This clone was counted between two and nine times. The chain links TRBV12-1 to TRBJ2-7; whether TRBD2, the table's D call, matches the DNA was not checked. TRBV12-1 is noted as a pseudogene. This CDR3 region has 14 residues. The CDR3 nucleotides are TGTGCCAGCACCTTCGGGACTACAGACTACGAGCAGTACTTC. Translated, it gives CASTFGTTDYEQYF.